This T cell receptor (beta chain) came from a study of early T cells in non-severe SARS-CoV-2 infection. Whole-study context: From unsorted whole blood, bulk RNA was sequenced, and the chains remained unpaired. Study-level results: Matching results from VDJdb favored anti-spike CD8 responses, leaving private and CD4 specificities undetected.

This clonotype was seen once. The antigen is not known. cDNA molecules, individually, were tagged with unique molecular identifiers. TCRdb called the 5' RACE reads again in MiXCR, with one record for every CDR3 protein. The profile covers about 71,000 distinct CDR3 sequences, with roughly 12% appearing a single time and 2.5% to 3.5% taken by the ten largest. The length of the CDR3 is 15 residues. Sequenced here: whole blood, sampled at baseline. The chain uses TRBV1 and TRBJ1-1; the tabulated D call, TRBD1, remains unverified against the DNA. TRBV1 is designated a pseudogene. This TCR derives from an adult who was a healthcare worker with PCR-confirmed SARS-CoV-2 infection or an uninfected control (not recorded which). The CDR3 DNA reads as TGCACCAGCAGCCAAGGAAGACAGGGGAGAACTGAAGCTTTCTTT. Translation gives CTSSQGRQGRTEAFF.